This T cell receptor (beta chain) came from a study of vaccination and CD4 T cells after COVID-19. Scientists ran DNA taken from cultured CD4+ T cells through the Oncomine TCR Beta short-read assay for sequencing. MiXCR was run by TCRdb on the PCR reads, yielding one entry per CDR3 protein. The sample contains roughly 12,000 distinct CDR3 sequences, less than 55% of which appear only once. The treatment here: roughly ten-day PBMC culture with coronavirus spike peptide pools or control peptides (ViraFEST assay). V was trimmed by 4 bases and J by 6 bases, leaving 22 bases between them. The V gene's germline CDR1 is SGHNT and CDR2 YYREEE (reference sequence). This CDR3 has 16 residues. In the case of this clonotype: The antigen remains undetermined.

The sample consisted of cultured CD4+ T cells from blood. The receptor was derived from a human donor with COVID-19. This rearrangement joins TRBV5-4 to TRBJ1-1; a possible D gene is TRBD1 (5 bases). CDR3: CASSQGHITQSAEAFF. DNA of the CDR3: TGTGCCAGCAGCCAAGGACACATTACTCAAAGCGCTGAAGCTTTCTTT.